Judged by frequency, the clone carrying this T cell receptor (beta chain) is medium-sized (0.01 to 0.1%). Construction of TCR beta libraries was accomplished by means of UMI-labeled 5' RACE. Per the original data handling: Functional CDR3 beta clonotypes numbered roughly 2,800 to 18,000 per TCR beta library. TCRdb reanalyzed the 5' RACE reads and collapses them to one entry per CDR3 protein, without DNA. These V and J calls originate from TCRdb's pipeline instead of the authors' own analysis. In total, the table holds more than 3,500 distinct CDR3 sequences. This specimen belongs to a study of human CD8 memory T cell subsets. This sequence originates from a human donor in good health. The sample consisted of CD8+ T cells from PBMCs.

CDR3 loop: CSVARGLGQPQHF. V and J are TRBV29-1 and TRBJ1-5. Looked up from germline, CDR1 is SQVTM and CDR2 is ANQGSEA. The CDR3 sequence is 13 residues long.